This TCR beta chain is from a study of response to subunit inactivated influenza vaccine. This clonotype appeared a few times. What it binds is not known. Each CDR3 protein is one row after TCRdb ran MiXCR on the RT-PCR reads. The repertoire holds about 780,000 distinct CDR3 sequences, 15% to 20% seen once, with 11% in the top ten. Study outcomes and limitations: Each seasonal influenza vaccination, the authors suggested, recruits few new T cells.

V was cut by 8 bases and J by 0 bases, with 14 bases left in between. This CDR3 spans 15 amino acids. V usage is TRBV12-3 or TRBV12-4 and J usage is TRBJ1-5; D is unresolved. This sequence was found in a man aged 50-60 years who received an inactivated influenza vaccine. The material sequenced was PBMCs from blood, taken approximately 5 days after vaccination. As DNA, the CDR3 is TGTGCCAGCGCTTTAGCGGGGTATAGCAATCAGCCCCAGCATTTT. Its protein product is CASALAGYSNQPQHF.